Listed here is a single T cell receptor (beta chain). Clones were sequenced by immunoSEQ multiplex PCR, and TCRdb holds only the in-frame ones, with some missing. Of around 72,000 clones in the sample, around 91% were seen once. Unmatched junction bases numbered 7, after V lost 4 bases and J lost 5 bases. In germline, CDR1 is ENHRY, CDR2 SYGVKD. The CDR3 consists of 16 residues. The data derive from a study of technical replicates of blood from a handful of donors. This chain joins TRBV10-3 and TRBJ2-1, with 11 bases fitting TRBD2. Source material: T cells isolated from PBMCs. The TCR originated in a human donor in good health. Some clones in this sample may be carry-over from other donors' samples. CDR3 coding DNA: TGTGCCATCAGTGGGCTGGGTAGCGGGGGGGACAATGAGCAGTTCTTC. This sequence encodes CAISGLGSGGDNEQFF.